One sample yielded the 24 T cell receptor beta chains listed below, sequenced in a study of tumor-infiltrating lymphocytes in primary liver carcinoma. Out of unsorted whole blood came the blood RNA, and germline DNA was extracted as well. Priming with a constant-region primer yielded TCR beta cDNA from roughly 500 ng total RNA. ARM-PCR was slightly modified, and three nested multiplex PCR rounds with it gave rise to the TCR beta libraries. The study ran its first two PCR rounds for 9 to 10 cycles each, using TRBV1-TRBV30 forward primers and a C-beta reverse primer. TCRdb called the multiplex PCR reads again in MiXCR, with one record for every CDR3 protein. The sample has approximately 330,000 distinct CDR3 sequences; around 60% are singletons. The specimen sequenced was peripheral blood. Every receptor here comes from a man aged 35-49 years with primary liver carcinoma and hepatitis B virus infection.

In the case of this clonotype: At one end, the junction sequence differs from germline, possibly due to a read error. This chain connects TRBV12-3 or TRBV12-4 to TRBJ2-7; D uncertain. The CDR3 spans 11 residues. CDR3 protein: CTSSSRYEQYF. DNA of the CDR3: TGTACCAGCAGCTCACGATACGAGCAGTACTTT.

On this clonotype: A much larger clone lies a single base off, so this may be a read error. CDR3 DNA sequence: TGTGCCATCAGTTCCGGGACTAGGGGGACCAATGAGCAGTTCTTC. This translates into CAISSGTRGTNEQFF. V is TRBV10-3 and J is TRBJ2-1, with 8 bases that match TRBD2. This CDR3 contains 15 residues. V was pared by 5 bases and J by 6 bases, with 9 bases of the junction left unmatched. Germline V gene sequence: CDR1 ENHRY, CDR2 SYGVKD.

Remarks on this clonotype: Sequence at one end of the junction differs from germline and may be a read error. The V and J genes are TRBV6-6 and TRBJ2-1; 8 nucleotides agree with TRBD1. Germline CDR1 and CDR2: MNHNY and SVGAGI (reference sequence). The CDR3 consists of 15 residues. Here the CDR3 DNA reads TGTGCCAGCAGTTACTCGAGAGACAGGGGAAATGAGCAGTTATTC. Translating it yields CASSYSRDRGNEQLF.

This clonotype occurred a few times. DNA for the CDR3: TGTGCCAGCAGCTTATCGGCTAGCGGATACAATGAGCAGTTCTTC. Residues: CASSLSASGYNEQFF. The gene calls are TRBV7-6 and TRBJ2-1, with 7 bases that match TRBD2. CDR3 size: 15 residues. V was pared by 2 bases and J by 4 bases, with 5 bases of the junction left unmatched. CDR1 and CDR2 from the germline V gene are SGHVS and FNYEAQ.

The chain carries TRBV5-6 and TRBJ2-3; maybe TRBD2 (5 bases). The CDR3 covers 16 residues. In germline, CDR1 is SGHDT, CDR2 YYEEEE. The V gene lost 1 base and the J gene lost 1 base, with 13 bases spanning the gap. The CDR3 loop is CASSLFRGPGTDTQYF. In DNA form, the CDR3 reads TGTGCCAGCAGCTTGTTCCGAGGGCCTGGCACAGATACGCAGTATTTT. The whole variable domain, remainder taken from reference TRBV5-6 and TRBJ2-3, is DAGVTQSPTHLIKTRGQQVTLRCSPKSGHDTVSWYQQALGQGPQFIFQYYEEEERQRGNFPDRFSGHQFPNYSSELNVNALLLGDSALYLCASSLFRGPGTDTQYFGPGTRLTVL.

Ten or more counts support this clonotype. The V call is TRBV11-1, the J call TRBJ2-1, with 14 bases identical to TRBD2. The ends lost 5 bases at V and 6 bases at J; junction bases unmatched: 9. Germline V CDR1 and CDR2: SGHAT, FQDESV (reference sequence). The CDR3 contains 17 residues. For the CDR3, the DNA is TGTGCCAGCAGCAAGGGACTAGCGGGAGTAACTTCCAATGAGCAGTTCTTC. This gives the protein CASSKGLAGVTSNEQFF.

This clonotype was detected ten times or more. The CDR3 DNA reads TGCAGCGTTGCTGGGTCCCAAGAGACCCAGTACTTC. It codes for CSVAGSQETQYF. The chain employs TRBV29-1 and TRBJ2-5; D gene ambiguous. In germline, CDR1 is SQVTM, CDR2 ANQGSEA. The CDR3 runs 12 residues. Trimming left V 4 bases short and J 1 base short, with 7 bases between.

The CDR3 spells CASSKGGGLLV. The CDR3 bases are TGTGCCAGCAGCAAAGGGGGAGGGCTCCTCGTC. This chain joins TRBV21-1 and TRBJ2-7; TRBD2, as called in the table, went unchecked against the DNA. TRBV21-1 is listed as a pseudogene. The length of the CDR3 is 11 residues.

A remark on this clonotype: One junction end disagrees with the germline gene, perhaps due to a read error. The chain recombines TRBV6-1 with TRBJ1-5, with TRBD1 identical over 7 bases. Germline CDR1 is MNHNS and CDR2 is SASEGT. The CDR3 loop spans 17 amino acids. CDR3 region: CTSSDTGTAKLNQPQHF. The DNA for the CDR3 is TGTACCAGCAGTGACACCGGGACAGCTAAGCTCAATCAGCCCCAGCACTTT.

V gene TRBV11-1 combines with J gene TRBJ2-2; D is possibly TRBD1 (5 bases). From germline, CDR1 is SGHAT and CDR2 FQDESV (reference sequence). Deletions cut 5 bases from V and 13 bases from J, with 23 bases between. The length of the CDR3 is 15 residues. CDR3 in amino acids: CASSKLGVKTGGLFF. CDR3 DNA: TGTGCCAGCAGCAAATTAGGGGTAAAGACCGGTGGGCTGTTTTTT. Supplemented by reference TRBV11-1 and TRBJ2-2, the full variable domain reads EAEVAQSPRYKITEKSQAVAFWCDPISGHATLYWYRQILGQGPELLVQFQDESVVDDSQLPKDRFSAERLKGVDSTLKIQPAELGDSAMYLCASSKLGVKTGGLFFGEGSRLTVL.

There are many counts of this clonotype. The V and J genes are TRBV6-2 or TRBV6-3 and TRBJ2-2; D gene uncertain. Germline V gene lookup returns CDR1 MNHEY and CDR2 SVGEGT. Between the trimmed V and J ends, which lost 6 bases and 4 bases, there was a span of 6 bases. The CDR3 length is 12 residues. The CDR3 spells CASSDTTGELFF. CDR3 DNA: TGTGCCAGCAGCGACACCACCGGGGAGCTGTTTTTT.

This clonotype was counted many times. This sequence joins TRBV10-1 and TRBJ2-3; D unclear. The germline V and J ends were trimmed by 3 bases and 0 bases, with 1 base remaining between them. The V gene's germline CDR1 is WNHNN and CDR2 SYGVQD (reference sequence). The CDR3 runs to 12 residues. In nucleotides, the CDR3 is TGCGCCAGCAGTGACAGCACAGATACGCAGTATTTT. It is translated as CASSDSTDTQYF.

About this clonotype: The junction shows a germline mismatch at one end, possibly a read error. The V call is TRBV12-3 or TRBV12-4, the J call TRBJ2-5; D uncertain. The CDR3 runs 12 residues. CDR3 amino acids: CVSSLAQETQYF. Written as DNA, the CDR3 is TGTGTCAGCAGTTTGGCGCAAGAGACCCAGTACTTC.

The sample holds many counts of this clonotype. The chain joins TRBV29-1 to TRBJ2-3; D gene ambiguous. CDR3 length equals 12 residues. Trimming removed 1 base from V and 8 bases from J, with 10 bases in between. CDR1 is SQVTM, CDR2 ANQGSEA, per germline. CDR3 nucleotides: TGCAGCGTTGAAGTCGGTGGGTCTACGCAGTATTTT. It translates to CSVEVGGSTQYF.

Many counts were recorded for this clonotype. The chain combines TRBV11-2 with TRBJ2-5; D gene ambiguous. Trimming pared 5 bases from V and 2 bases from J, leaving 6 bases between. Per germline, CDR1 SGHAT and CDR2 FQNNGV. The CDR3 loop spans 12 amino acids. The CDR3 DNA reads as TGTGCCAGCAGCCCCTTTCAAGAGACCCAGTACTTC. Translation: CASSPFQETQYF. Using reference TRBV11-2 and TRBJ2-5 for the parts outside the CDR3, the full variable domain is EAGVAQSPRYKIIEKRQSVAFWCNPISGHATLYWYQQILGQGPKLLIQFQNNGVVDDSQLPKDRFSAERLKGVDSTLKIQPAKLEDSAVYLCASSPFQETQYFGPGTRLLVL.

This clonotype was recorded only once. Compared with germline, one end of the junction differs, possibly owing to a read error. The V gene is TRBV11-2, the J gene TRBJ2-1; possibly TRBD2 for D (5 bases). CDR1 is SGHAT, CDR2 FQNNGV, per germline. The CDR3 is 16 residues long. The CDR3 DNA reads as TGTGCCGGCAGCTTAGTAGGCACGGGAAACTACAATGAGCAGTTCTTC. Translated: CAGSLVGTGNYNEQFF.

The chain employs TRBV5-6 and TRBJ1-3; D unclear. Trimming pared 6 bases from V and 4 bases from J, leaving 11 bases between. Germline values: CDR1 SGHDT, CDR2 YYEEEE. This CDR3 is built from 13 residues. CDR3 amino acids: CASTPAGGNTIYF. The CDR3 DNA sequence: TGTGCCAGCACTCCCGCCGGCGGAAACACCATATATTTT.

To note about this clonotype: Because the CDR3 is missing its conserved closing phenylalanine or tryptophan, this is likely a read error. Because the CDR3's place on the DNA is in doubt, the DNA is left out and the CDR3 is given as listed by TCRdb. V is TRBV12-3 or TRBV12-4 and J is TRBJ2-7; no DNA check was done on the table's D call, TRBD2. The CDR3 totals 15 residues, both ends included. The CDR3 loop reads CASSPGTSGSYEQYL.

This clonotype was seen just once. A much more abundant neighbour one base away suggests this may be a read error. The chain carries TRBV6-6 and TRBJ2-3; D is undetermined. Germline CDR1 MNHNY, CDR2 SVGAGI (reference sequence). CDR3 length equals 17 residues. With 0 bases removed from V and 3 bases from J, the gap between germline ends came to 16 bases. DNA of the CDR3: TGTGCCAGCAGTTACTCGCTATCCACCGACCGAACAGATACGCAGTATTTT. The encoded protein is CASSYSLSTDRTDTQYF.

On this clonotype: A read error may explain this, as a much larger clone is one base away. V and J are TRBV29-1 and TRBJ2-6; D is possibly TRBD1 or TRBD2 (5 bases each). The germline gives CDR1 SQVTM, CDR2 ANQGSEA. This CDR3 comprises 16 residues. The V end lost 4 bases, the J end lost 0 bases, and 13 bases lay between the germline ends. CDR3 coding DNA: TGCAGCGTTGTAAGCAGGGACCCCTCTGGGGCCAACGTCCTGACTTTC. As protein: CSVVSRDPSGANVLTF.

The V and J genes are TRBV5-6 and TRBJ1-1; D is uncertain. This CDR3 contains 16 residues. The germline gives CDR1 SGHDT, CDR2 YYEEEE. Trimming left V 4 bases short and J 5 bases short, with 21 bases between. The CDR3 nucleotides are TGTGCCAGCAGCCTTCGGACGGGCATTCTGGGAACTGAAGCTTTCTTT. Protein: CASSLRTGILGTEAFF.

Concerning this clonotype itself: A much larger clone is a single base away; this may be a read error. The chain uses TRBV4-2 and TRBJ2-7, with D unresolved. The germline V gene has CDR1 LGHNA and CDR2 YNFKEQ. The CDR3 extends over 13 amino acids. V lost 3 bases to trimming and J lost 9 bases, with 15 bases between them. In DNA, the CDR3 is TGTGCCAGCAGCCAGATAGGACGTGGCGGGCAGTACTTC. Amino acid sequence: CASSQIGRGGQYF.

This clonotype turned up a few times. The genes are TRBV4-1 and TRBJ2-2; TRBD1 matches at 9 bases. The V and J ends lost 3 bases and 6 bases, in that order; junction bases with no gene match: 8. The CDR3 contains 16 residues. Per germline, CDR1 MGHRA and CDR2 YSYEKL. CDR3 sequence: CASSHPGTGLAGELFF. The DNA of the CDR3 is TGCGCCAGCAGCCACCCCGGGACAGGGCTTGCCGGGGAGCTGTTTTTT.

In this sample, this clonotype turned up once. This may stem from a read error, because a much larger clone lies one nucleotide away. The rearrangement joins TRBV4-1 to TRBJ2-5; D gene unclear. CDR1 MGHRA and CDR2 YSYEKL come from the germline V gene. CDR3 size: 14 residues. The CDR3 sequence: CASSQDPVKEAQYF. The CDR3 DNA reads TGCGCCAGCAGCCAAGATCCAGTTAAAGAGGCCCAGTACTTC.